Below, one T cell receptor (beta chain) is given with its context. Its antigen remains unknown. The V end lost 2 bases, the J end lost 2 bases, and 8 bases lay between the germline ends. The germline gives CDR1 SGHTA, CDR2 FQGNSA. This CDR3 region has 14 residues. Each cDNA held unique molecular identifiers, and template switching gave it a universal primer site. MiXCR, applied by TCRdb to the 5' RACE reads, yields one record per CDR3 protein. Counted here are fewer than 500,000 distinct CDR3 sequences, over 11% occurring once; the ten biggest clones make up about 1%. This sample stems from a study of identical twins. Study-level points and caveats: Reduced insertions were recorded for abundant cord blood beta clonotypes, with no such pattern in memory repertoires.

These data also featured in a second study, about yellow fever vaccine responses in identical twins.

The source of this sequence is a woman in her late teens or twenties in good health. Sequencing used CD4+ T cells sorted from blood. The chain is built from TRBV7-2 and TRBJ2-3, with a weak D call TRBD2 (5 bases). CDR3 nucleotide sequence: TGTGCCAGCAGCTTAACTAGACCCACAGATACGCAGTATTTT. It translates to CASSLTRPTDTQYF.